Shown below are 10 T cell receptor beta chains from a single sample sequenced in a study of T cells in localized non-small cell lung cancer. Generated by immunoSEQ multiplex PCR, the TCRdb table keeps only in-frame clones and is missing some. The table has 100,000 or so clones, approximately 91% seen once. The source material was PBMCs, sampled before any cancer treatment. The receptor source for this set is a woman between 35 and 75 years old with stage II squamous cell lung carcinoma.

V is TRBV4-1 and J is TRBJ1-5; unclear D gene. The germline gives CDR1 MGHRA, CDR2 YSYEKL. This CDR3 is built from 16 residues. V was trimmed by 0 bases and J by 2 bases, leaving 11 bases between them. In DNA, the CDR3 is TGCGCCAGCAGCCAAGATCAAGGGAGCGGCAATCAGCCCCAGCATTTT. The encoded protein is CASSQDQGSGNQPQHF.

The CDR3 DNA follows: TGCGCCAGCAGCTTGGATAATGGTGAGCAGTTCTTC. Protein: CASSLDNGEQFF. The chain has TRBV5-1 and TRBJ2-1; D gene uncertain. The CDR3 runs to 12 residues. Germline CDR1 SGHRS, CDR2 YFSETQ. Deletions cut 0 bases from V and 9 bases from J, with 7 bases between.

This sequence joins TRBV7-9 and TRBJ1-5, with 8 bases lining up with TRBD1. The ends lost 8 bases at V and 2 bases at J; junction bases unmatched: 17. Per germline, CDR1 SEHNR and CDR2 FQNEAQ (reference sequence). CDR3 length: 18 amino acids. The CDR3: CASGILTGASDRNQPQHF. In nucleotides, the CDR3 is TGTGCCAGCGGAATATTGACAGGGGCGAGTGATCGCAATCAGCCCCAGCATTTT. The full variable domain, in which reference TRBV7-9 and TRBJ1-5 provide the parts outside the CDR3, is DTGVSQNPRHKITKRGQNVTFRCDPISEHNRLYWYRQTLGQGPEFLTYFQNEAQLEKSRLLSDRFSAERPKGSFSTLEIQRTEQGDSAMYLCASGILTGASDRNQPQHFGDGTRLSIL.

The rearrangement joins TRBV5-4 to TRBJ2-2; a weak D match, TRBD2 (7 bases). Trimming stripped 4 bases from V and 3 bases from J, with 13 bases between. Germline-derived CDR1 and CDR2 are SGHNT and YYREEE (reference sequence). The CDR3 is 15 residues long. The CDR3 spells CASSPEGGYTGELFF. In DNA, the CDR3 is TGTGCCAGCAGCCCCGAGGGGGGGTACACCGGGGAGCTGTTTTTT.

This chain uses TRBV11-2 with TRBJ1-1; the D is unclear. This CDR3 is 14 amino acids long. Germline-derived CDR1 and CDR2 are SGHAT and FQNNGV. V lost 5 bases, J lost 0 bases, and 10 bases lay in between. CDR3 region: CASSPRVMNTEAFF. The CDR3 DNA is TGTGCCAGCAGCCCGAGGGTGATGAACACTGAAGCTTTCTTT.

The chain uses TRBV6-1 and TRBJ2-2; TRBD1 aligns across 10 bases. CDR1 MNHNS and CDR2 SASEGT come from the germline V gene. Unmatched junction bases numbered 3, after V lost 6 bases and J lost 5 bases. The CDR3 spans 14 residues. CDR3 sequence (DNA): TGTGCCAGCAGCCGGACAGGGGGTACCGGGGAGCTGTTTTTT. This codes for CASSRTGGTGELFF.

Written as DNA, the CDR3 is TGCAGCTTTAACAGGGTGAACACTGAAGCTTTCTTT. It translates to CSFNRVNTEAFF. The chain couples TRBV29-1 to TRBJ1-1, with a weak D call TRBD1 (6 bases). In germline, CDR1 is SQVTM, CDR2 ANQGSEA. The CDR3 is 12 amino acids. The ends were cut back, 8 bases at V and 0 bases at J, with 10 bases in the middle.

The chain is built from TRBV6-1 and TRBJ2-5, with 11 bases fitting TRBD2. The CDR3 length is 15 residues. Germline CDR1 reads MNHNS; CDR2 reads SASEGT. The J segment lost 4 bases and the V segment lost 11 bases, leaving 12 bases of the junction unmatched. CDR3 sequence: CAGSFGTSGLETQYF. CDR3 nucleotides: TGTGCCGGAAGTTTCGGGACTAGCGGCTTAGAGACCCAGTACTTC.

In this sample, this clone turned up once. The chain couples TRBV27 to TRBJ2-1; perhaps TRBD1 as D (7 bases). The CDR3 is 16 residues long. Germline CDR1 reads MNHEY; CDR2 reads SMNVEV (reference sequence). V was shortened by 5 bases and J by 1 base, with 15 bases between the two germline ends. The CDR3 loop is CASSTPGGRSYNEQFF. As DNA, the CDR3 is TGTGCCAGCAGTACCCCAGGGGGGAGATCCTACAATGAGCAGTTCTTC.

The chain uses TRBV27 and TRBJ2-5; 10 bases map to TRBD2. Germline values: CDR1 MNHEY, CDR2 SMNVEV (reference sequence). The CDR3 is made up of 13 amino acids. CDR3 DNA sequence: TGTGCTTCTAGCGGGGGATTACAAGAGACCCAGTACTTC. Amino acid sequence: CASSGGLQETQYF.